Described below is a single T cell receptor beta chain sequence and its context. The antigen remains undetermined. An equimolar mix of two oligonucleotides served as the beta constant-region primer for TRBC1 and TRBC2. TCRdb analysed the UMI-ligation and nested PCR reads with MiXCR anew, one entry per CDR3 protein. This sample has roughly 31,000 distinct CDR3 sequences, with around 11% found just once. Overnight CMV lysate stimulation of fresh PBMCs defined donor CMV status by CD4+ IFNgamma. Cells stained for CD3, CD4, CD8, CD45RA and CD27 were sorted into four subsets. The sample comes from a study of naive and memory T cell subsets. Germline values: CDR1 SQVTM, CDR2 ANQGSEA. This CDR3 is 14 amino acids long. Deletions cut 3 bases from V and 9 bases from J, with 18 bases between. Study-wide results and caveats: Clonotypes are single alpha or beta chains, not paired receptors. Over 85% of naive TCR sequences appeared only once, unlike memory subsets.

Source material: effector memory CD4+ T cells from blood. Subset defined: effector memory, CD45RA- CD27-. This chain uses TRBV29-1 with TRBJ2-1; a possible D gene is TRBD1 (5 bases). This sequence originates from a human donor in good health. The CDR3 here is CSVEVGPGWSEQFF. The CDR3, as DNA: TGCAGCGTTGAGGTCGGGCCAGGGTGGAGTGAGCAGTTCTTC.